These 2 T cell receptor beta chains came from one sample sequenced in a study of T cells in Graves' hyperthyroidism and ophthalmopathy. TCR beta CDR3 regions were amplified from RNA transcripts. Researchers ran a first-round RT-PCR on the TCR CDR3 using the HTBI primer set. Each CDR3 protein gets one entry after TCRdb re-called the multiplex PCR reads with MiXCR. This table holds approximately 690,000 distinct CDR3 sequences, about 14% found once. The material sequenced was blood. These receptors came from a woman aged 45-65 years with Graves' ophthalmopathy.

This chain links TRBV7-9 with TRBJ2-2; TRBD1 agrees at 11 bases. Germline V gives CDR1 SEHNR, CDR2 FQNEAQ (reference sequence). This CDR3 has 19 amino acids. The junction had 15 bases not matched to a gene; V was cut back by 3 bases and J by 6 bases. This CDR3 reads CASSFGTGGTFSLAGELFF. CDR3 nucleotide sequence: TGTGCCAGCAGCTTTGGGACAGGGGGGACTTTCTCTCTGGCCGGGGAGCTGTTTTTT. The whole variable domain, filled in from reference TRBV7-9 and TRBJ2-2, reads DTGVSQNPRHKITKRGQNVTFRCDPISEHNRLYWYRQTLGQGPEFLTYFQNEAQLEKSRLLSDRFSAERPKGSFSTLEIQRTEQGDSAMYLCASSFGTGGTFSLAGELFFGEGSRLTVL.

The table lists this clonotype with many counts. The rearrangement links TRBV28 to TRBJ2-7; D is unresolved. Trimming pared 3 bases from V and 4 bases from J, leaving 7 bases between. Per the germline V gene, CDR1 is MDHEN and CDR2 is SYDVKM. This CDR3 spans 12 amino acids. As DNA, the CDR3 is TGTGCCAGCAGTTTTGAAGGGTACGAGCAGTACTTC. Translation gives CASSFEGYEQYF. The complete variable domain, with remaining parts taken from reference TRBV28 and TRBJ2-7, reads DVKVTQSSRYLVKRTGEKVFLECVQDMDHENMFWYRQDPGLGLRLIYFSYDVKMKEKGDIPEGYSVSREKKERFSLILESASTNQTSMYLCASSFEGYEQYFGPGTRLTVT.